This entry features one TCR beta chain sequence. Germline V gene sequence: CDR1 MDHEN, CDR2 SYDVKM. The CDR3 covers 12 residues. J lost 8 bases, V lost 10 bases, and 7 bases had no gene match. This entry is derived from a study of blood T cell repertoires in COVID-19. Overall study: Sample material is recorded as cDNA or gDNA derived from T cells, B-cell-depleted T cells, or PBMCs.

In assigning cohorts, the study relied on participant-reported clinical history. Clones were read by immunoSEQ multiplex PCR, and TCRdb kept only the in-frame ones, dropping some. The sample has approximately 210,000 clones, about 86% seen once. The sequenced sample consisted of PBMCs or T cells enriched from blood (not recorded which). The TCR comes from a woman in her forties or fifties with acute COVID-19. V and J are TRBV28 and TRBJ1-2, with 10 bases that match TRBD1. The CDR3: CATRQGAGGYTF. The CDR3 DNA reads TGTGCCACCAGACAGGGGGCCGGGGGCTACACCTTC.